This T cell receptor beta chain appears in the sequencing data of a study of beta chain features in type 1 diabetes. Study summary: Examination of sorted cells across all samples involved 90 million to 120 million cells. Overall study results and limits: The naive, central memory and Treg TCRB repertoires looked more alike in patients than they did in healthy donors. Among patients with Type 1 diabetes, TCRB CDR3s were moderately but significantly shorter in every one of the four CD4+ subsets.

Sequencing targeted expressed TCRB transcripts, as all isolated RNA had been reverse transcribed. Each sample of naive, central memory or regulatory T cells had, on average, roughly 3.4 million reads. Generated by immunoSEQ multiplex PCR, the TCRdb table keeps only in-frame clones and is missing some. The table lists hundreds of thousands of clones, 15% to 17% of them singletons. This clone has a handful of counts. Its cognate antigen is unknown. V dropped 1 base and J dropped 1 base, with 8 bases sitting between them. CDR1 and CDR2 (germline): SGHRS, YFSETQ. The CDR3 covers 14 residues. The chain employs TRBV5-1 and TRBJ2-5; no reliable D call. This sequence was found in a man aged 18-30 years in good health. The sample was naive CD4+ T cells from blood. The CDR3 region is CASSLNGLQETQYF. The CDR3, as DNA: TGCGCCAGCAGCTTGAACGGGCTCCAAGAGACCCAGTACTTC.